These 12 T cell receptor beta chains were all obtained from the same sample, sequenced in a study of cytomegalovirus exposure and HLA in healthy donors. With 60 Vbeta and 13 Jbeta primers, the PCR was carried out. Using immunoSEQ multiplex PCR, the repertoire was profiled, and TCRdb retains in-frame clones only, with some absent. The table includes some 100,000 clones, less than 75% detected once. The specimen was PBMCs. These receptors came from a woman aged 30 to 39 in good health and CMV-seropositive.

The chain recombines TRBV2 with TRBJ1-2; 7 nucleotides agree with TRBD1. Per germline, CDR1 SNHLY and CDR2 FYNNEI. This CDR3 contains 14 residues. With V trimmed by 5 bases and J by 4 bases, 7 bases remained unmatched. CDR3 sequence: CASSRDSASYGYTF. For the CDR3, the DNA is TGTGCCAGCAGTCGGGACAGCGCCAGCTATGGCTACACCTTC.

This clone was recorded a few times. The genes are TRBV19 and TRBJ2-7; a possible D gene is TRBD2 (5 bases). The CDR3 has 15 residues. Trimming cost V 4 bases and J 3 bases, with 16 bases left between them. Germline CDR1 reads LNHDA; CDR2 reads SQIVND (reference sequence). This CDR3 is CASSKTGGSHYEQYF. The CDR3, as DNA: TGTGCCAGTAGTAAGACTGGTGGGAGTCACTACGAGCAGTACTTC.

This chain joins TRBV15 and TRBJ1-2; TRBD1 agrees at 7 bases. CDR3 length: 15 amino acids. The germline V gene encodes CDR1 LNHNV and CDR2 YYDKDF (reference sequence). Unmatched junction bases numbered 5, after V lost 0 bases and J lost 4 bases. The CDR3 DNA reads TGTGCCACCAGCAGAGATACGACAGGGATCTATGGCTACACCTTC. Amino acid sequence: CATSRDTTGIYGYTF.

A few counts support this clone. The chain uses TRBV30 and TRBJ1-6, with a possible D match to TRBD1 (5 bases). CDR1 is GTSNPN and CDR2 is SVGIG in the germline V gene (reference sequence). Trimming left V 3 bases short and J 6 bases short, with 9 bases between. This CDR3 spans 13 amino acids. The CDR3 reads CAWSRDFNSPLHF. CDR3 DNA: TGTGCCTGGAGCCGGGACTTTAATTCACCCCTCCACTTT.

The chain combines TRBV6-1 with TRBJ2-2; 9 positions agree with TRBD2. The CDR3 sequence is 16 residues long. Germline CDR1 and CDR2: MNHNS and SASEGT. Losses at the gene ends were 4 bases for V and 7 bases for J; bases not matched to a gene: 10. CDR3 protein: CASSASSGVRGGELFF. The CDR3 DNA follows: TGTGCCAGCAGTGCCTCTAGCGGGGTTAGGGGCGGGGAGCTGTTTTTT.

The CDR3 sequence: CASSQGQRLSYNEQFF. In DNA form, the CDR3 reads TGTGCCAGCAGTCAGGGACAGCGACTCTCCTACAATGAGCAGTTCTTC. The J gene is TRBJ2-1, the V gene TRBV28; 7 bases align to TRBD1. V lost 5 bases and J lost 0; bases outside the gene matches: 7. The CDR3 has 16 amino acids. Germline CDR1 MDHEN, CDR2 SYDVKM. Full variable domain (missing parts from reference TRBV28 and TRBJ2-1): DVKVTQSSRYLVKRTGEKVFLECVQDMDHENMFWYRQDPGLGLRLIYFSYDVKMKEKGDIPEGYSVSREKKERFSLILESASTNQTSMYLCASSQGQRLSYNEQFFGPGTRLTVL.

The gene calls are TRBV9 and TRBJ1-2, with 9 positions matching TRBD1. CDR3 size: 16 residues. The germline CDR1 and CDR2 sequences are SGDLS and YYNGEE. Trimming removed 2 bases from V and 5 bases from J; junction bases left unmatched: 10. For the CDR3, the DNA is TGTGCCAGCAGCGTCATTCCGGGACAGGGATTATATGGCTACACCTTC. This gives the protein CASSVIPGQGLYGYTF.

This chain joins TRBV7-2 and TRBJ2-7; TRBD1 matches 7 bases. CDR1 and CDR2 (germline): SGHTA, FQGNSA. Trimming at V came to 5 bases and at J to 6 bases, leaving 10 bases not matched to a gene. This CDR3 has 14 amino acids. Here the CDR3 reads CASSQQGPPTEQYF. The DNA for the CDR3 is TGTGCCAGCAGCCAACAGGGGCCCCCGACCGAGCAGTACTTC. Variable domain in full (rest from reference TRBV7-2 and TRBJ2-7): GAGVSQSPSNKVTEKGKDVELRCDPISGHTALYWYRQSLGQGLEFLIYFQGNSAPDKSGLPSDRFSAERTGGSVSTLTIQRTQQEDSAVYLCASSQQGPPTEQYFGPGTRLTVT.

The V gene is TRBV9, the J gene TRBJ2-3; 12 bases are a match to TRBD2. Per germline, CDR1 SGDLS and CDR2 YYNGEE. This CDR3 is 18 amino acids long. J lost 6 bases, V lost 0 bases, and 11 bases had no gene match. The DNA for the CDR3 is TGTGCCAGCAGCGTAGGATTGGCTAGCGGGGGGGCAGTGGATACGCAGTATTTT. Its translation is CASSVGLASGGAVDTQYF.

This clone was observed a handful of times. The CDR3 is CASSYLGGRYEQYF. CDR3 DNA: TGTGCCAGCAGTTACCTGGGGGGGAGGTACGAGCAGTACTTC. The chain links TRBV27 to TRBJ2-7; 7 positions match TRBD2. V shed 4 bases, J shed 4 bases, and the junction held 7 bases outside the gene matches. There are 14 residues in the CDR3. Germline V CDR1 and CDR2: MNHEY, SMNVEV (reference sequence).

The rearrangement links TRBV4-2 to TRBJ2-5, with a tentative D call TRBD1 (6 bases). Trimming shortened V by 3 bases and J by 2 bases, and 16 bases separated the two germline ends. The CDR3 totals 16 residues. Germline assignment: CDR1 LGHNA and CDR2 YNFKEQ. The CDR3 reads CASSHPRYGTQETQYF. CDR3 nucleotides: TGTGCCAGCAGCCACCCGCGGTATGGGACACAAGAGACCCAGTACTTC.

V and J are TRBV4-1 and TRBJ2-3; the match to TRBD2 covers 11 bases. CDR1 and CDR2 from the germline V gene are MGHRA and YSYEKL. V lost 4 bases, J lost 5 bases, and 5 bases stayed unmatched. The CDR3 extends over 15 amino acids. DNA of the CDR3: TGCGCCAGCAGCCCCCAACTAGCGGGGGTAGATACGCAGTATTTT. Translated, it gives CASSPQLAGVDTQYF.